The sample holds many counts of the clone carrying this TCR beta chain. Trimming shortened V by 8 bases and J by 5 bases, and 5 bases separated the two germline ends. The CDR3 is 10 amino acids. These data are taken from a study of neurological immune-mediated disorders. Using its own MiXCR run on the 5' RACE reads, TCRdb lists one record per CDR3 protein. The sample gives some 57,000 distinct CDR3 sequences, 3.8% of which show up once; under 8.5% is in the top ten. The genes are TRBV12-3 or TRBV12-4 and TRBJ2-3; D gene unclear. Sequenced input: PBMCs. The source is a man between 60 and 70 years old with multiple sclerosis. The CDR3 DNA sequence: TGTGCCAGCGTGCGAGATACGCAGTATTTT. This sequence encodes CASVRDTQYF.